This TCR beta chain derives from a study of CD8+ T cells in alopecia areata. Extracted RNA was reverse transcribed into cDNA, the sequencing template. Produced via immunoSEQ multiplex PCR; TCRdb's table is partial and in-frame only. The sample shows fewer than 200,000 clones, over 50% of them seen only once. The study team obtained lesional scalp punch biopsies and peripheral blood from alopecia areata patients. V shed 7 bases, J shed 3 bases, and the junction held 5 bases outside the gene matches. Per germline, CDR1 SQVTM and CDR2 ANQGSEA. The CDR3 is 12 residues long. Study observations and caveats: Shared TCR sequences were less clear between patients than in mice, possibly partly from HLA diversity.

As to this clone: Its specificity is unknown.

The clonotype originates from a human donor with alopecia areata. The V call is TRBV29-1, the J call TRBJ2-5, with 7 positions matching TRBD2. The sequences come from CD4+ T cells sorted from blood, collected at week 0. CDR3: CSAGGHKETQYF. In DNA form, the CDR3 reads TGCAGCGCGGGAGGACACAAAGAGACCCAGTACTTC. Variable domain in full (rest from reference TRBV29-1 and TRBJ2-5): SAVISQKPSRDICQRGTSLTIQCQVDSQVTMMFWYRQQPGQSLTLIATANQGSEATYESGFVIDKFPISRPNLTFSTLTVSNMSPEDSSIYLCSAGGHKETQYFGPGTRLLVL.